The 31 T cell receptor beta chains listed next were all sequenced from one sample in a study of cytotoxic CD8 clonotypes in ibrutinib-treated CLL. Clones were read by immunoSEQ multiplex PCR, and TCRdb kept only the in-frame ones, dropping some. The sample yields approximately 330,000 clones, around four fifths seen once. The sample here was PBMCs, taken before ibrutinib treatment. These receptors all stem from a human donor with chronic lymphocytic leukemia.

Concerning this clone itself: Sequence at one end of the junction differs from germline and may be a read error. This rearrangement joins TRBV10-3 to TRBJ1-2, with TRBD1 matching over 8 bases. The CDR3 contains 12 residues. Germline V lookup: CDR1 ENHRY, CDR2 SYGVKD. DNA of the CDR3: TGTGCCATCAACCTGCGACAGGGGAGCCGCCTTTTC. It specifies CAINLRQGSRLF.

CDR3 protein: CASSKGPRDSPLHF. In nucleotides, the CDR3 is TGCGCCAGCAGTAAGGGGCCTCGGGATTCACCCCTCCACTTT. The chain carries TRBV5-1 and TRBJ1-6; maybe TRBD1 (5 bases). CDR3 length: 14 residues. The germline gives CDR1 SGHRS, CDR2 YFSETQ. V lost 5 bases, J lost 8 bases, and 14 bases lay in between.

The rearrangement uses TRBV4-1 and TRBJ1-5, with TRBD1 matching over 8 bases. Losses at the gene ends were 0 bases for V and 9 bases for J; bases not matched to a gene: 10. There are 16 residues in the CDR3. From germline, CDR1 is MGHRA and CDR2 YSYEKL. The CDR3 bases are TGCGCCAGCAGCCAAGACGCCGCGACAGGGGTTTGGCCCCAGCATTTT. Translation: CASSQDAATGVWPQHF.

This chain connects TRBV11-2 to TRBJ2-1; D ambiguous. Germline V lookup: CDR1 SGHAT, CDR2 FQNNGV. Trimming left V 5 bases short and J 4 bases short, with 15 bases between. This CDR3 comprises 15 residues. The CDR3 protein is CASSLLLGPYNEQFF. In nucleotides, the CDR3 is TGTGCCAGCAGCCTCCTCCTAGGGCCTTACAATGAGCAGTTCTTC.

The chain recombines TRBV27 with TRBJ2-1, with a possible D match to TRBD1 (5 bases). V was cut by 4 bases and J by 7 bases, with 20 bases left in between. The germline gives CDR1 MNHEY, CDR2 SMNVEV (reference sequence). This CDR3 is built from 16 residues. CDR3 sequence (DNA): TGTGCCAGCAGTTCCCAAGGGGATCGGTCTTCAAATGAGCAGTTCTTC. It codes for CASSSQGDRSSNEQFF.

V gene TRBV5-4 combines with J gene TRBJ1-1; no clear D gene. Germline CDR1 and CDR2: SGHNT and YYREEE (reference sequence). This CDR3 has 15 residues. Trimming took off 3 bases at V and 4 bases at J, with 16 bases between the two ends. The chain's CDR3 is CASSSPRTGSTEAFF. The CDR3 DNA sequence: TGTGCCAGCAGCTCCCCCCGGACGGGAAGCACTGAAGCTTTCTTT.

The rearrangement joins TRBV4-1 to TRBJ2-1; 7 nucleotides line up with TRBD2. The germline V gene encodes CDR1 MGHRA and CDR2 YSYEKL. The junction had 13 bases not matched to a gene; V was cut back by 4 bases and J by 4 bases. The CDR3 runs to 17 residues. Here the CDR3 DNA reads TGCGCCAGCAGCCCGAGCTCAAGACTAGCCCATTACAATGAGCAGTTCTTC. This encodes CASSPSSRLAHYNEQFF.

The chain links TRBV7-6 to TRBJ2-2; 12 bases fit TRBD1. Trimming removed 4 bases from V and 3 bases from J; junction bases left unmatched: 3. The CDR3 has 16 amino acids. CDR1 is SGHVS and CDR2 is FNYEAQ in the germline V gene. The CDR3 loop is CASSSGQGAYTGELFF. The CDR3 DNA reads TGTGCCAGCAGCTCGGGACAGGGGGCTTACACCGGGGAGCTGTTTTTT.

This clone was counted between two and nine times. Other nucleotide sequences in the sample specify the same CDR3. This chain joins TRBV25-1 and TRBJ2-7, with no clear D. This CDR3 spans 10 amino acids. Trimming removed 3 bases at V and 3 bases at J, with 0 bases between. The V gene's germline CDR1 is MGHDK and CDR2 SYGVNS. This CDR3 reads CASSDYEQYF. DNA of the CDR3: TGTGCCAGCAGTGACTACGAGCAGTACTTC.

To note about this clone: The same CDR3 is also encoded by other DNA sequences in this sample. V and J are TRBV15 and TRBJ2-5; D possibly corresponds to TRBD2 (6 bases). This CDR3 is 14 amino acids long. Germline-derived CDR1 and CDR2 are LNHNV and YYDKDF (reference sequence). Between the trimmed V and J ends, which lost 3 bases and 1 base, there was a span of 9 bases. CDR3 region: CATSRGGGQETQYF. In DNA form, the CDR3 reads TGTGCCACCAGCAGGGGGGGAGGCCAAGAGACCCAGTACTTC.

The chain carries TRBV10-1 and TRBJ2-1, with D possibly TRBD2 on 6 matching bases. Trimming removed 3 bases at V and 8 bases at J, with 14 bases between. This CDR3 is 14 amino acids long. The germline V gene has CDR1 WNHNN and CDR2 SYGVQD (reference sequence). The CDR3, as DNA: TGCGCCAGCAGTGATTCTGGTAGCGGTGATGAGCAGTTCTTC. Amino acids: CASSDSGSGDEQFF.

This sequence joins TRBV11-3 and TRBJ2-6; D is perhaps TRBD1 (5 bases). The CDR3 consists of 18 residues. The germline V gene encodes CDR1 SGHNT and CDR2 YENEEA. Trimming stripped 2 bases from V and 0 bases from J, with 14 bases between. The CDR3 spells CASSLRTQRGSGANVLTF. As DNA, the CDR3 is TGTGCCAGCAGCTTAAGGACACAGCGTGGCTCTGGGGCCAACGTCCTGACTTTC.

The CDR3 spells CASSQVGKYEQYF. CDR3 in DNA: TGTGCCAGCAGCCAAGTGGGTAAATACGAGCAGTACTTC. The chain employs TRBV4-2 and TRBJ2-7; D gene unclear. This CDR3 contains 13 residues. Germline V gene data show CDR1 as LGHNA and CDR2 as YNFKEQ. The V gene lost 1 base and the J gene lost 4 bases, with 8 bases spanning the gap.

This chain connects TRBV7-8 to TRBJ2-7; tentatively, D is TRBD2 (6 bases). Trimming removed 4 bases from V and 0 bases from J, with 13 bases in between. The CDR3 contains 15 residues. The germline V gene has CDR1 SGHVS and CDR2 FQNEAQ. CDR3 residues: CASSSGTEPSYEQYF. The CDR3, as DNA: TGTGCCAGCAGCTCAGGGACTGAGCCCTCCTACGAGCAGTACTTC.

The chain combines TRBV4-2 with TRBJ2-4; 9 positions match TRBD1. After removal of 0 bases from V and 0 bases from J, the junction contained 18 bases not matched to a gene. This CDR3 is built from 22 residues. Germline CDR1 is LGHNA and CDR2 is YNFKEQ. DNA for the CDR3: TGTGCCAGCAGCCAAGATCCCAGGGCTATGGACAGGGGATCCCTAGCCAAAAACATTCAGTACTTC. This gives the protein CASSQDPRAMDRGSLAKNIQYF.

This clone was observed a single time. The gene calls are TRBV11-2 and TRBJ2-7; 8 nucleotides line up with TRBD2. The V gene's germline CDR1 is SGHAT and CDR2 FQNNGV. Germline trimming cut 4 bases from V and 6 bases from J; bases unmatched to any gene: 8. The CDR3 covers 14 residues. CDR3 sequence: CASSSGLEGTEQYF. The DNA of the CDR3 is TGTGCCAGCAGCTCGGGACTAGAAGGTACCGAGCAGTACTTC.

The chain recombines TRBV19 with TRBJ2-2, with TRBD2 matching over 14 bases. The CDR3 spans 17 residues. The junction had 9 bases not matched to a gene; V was cut back by 6 bases and J by 6 bases. Germline assignment: CDR1 LNHDA and CDR2 SQIVND (reference sequence). The CDR3, as DNA: TGTGCCAGTAGACGCAGACTAGCGGGAGGGCCAGCCGGGGAGCTGTTTTTT. It is translated as CASRRRLAGGPAGELFF.

This chain joins TRBV6-5 and TRBJ1-2, with D hard to call. The CDR3 contains 15 residues. Germline values: CDR1 MNHEY, CDR2 SVGAGI. V gave up 0 bases and J gave up 4 bases, with 12 bases separating them. DNA for the CDR3: TGTGCCAGCAGTTACTCGTCAGCCGGGTTCTATGGCTACACCTTC. Translating it yields CASSYSSAGFYGYTF.

The chain combines TRBV7-9 with TRBJ2-5, with D possibly matching TRBD2 (5 bases). CDR1 SEHNR and CDR2 FQNEAQ come from the germline V gene (reference sequence). This CDR3 comprises 16 residues. V was trimmed by 5 bases and J by 2 bases, leaving 18 bases between them. The CDR3 DNA is TGTGCCAGCAGCCGCCCCGGGGTATGGGATCAAGAGACCCAGTACTTC. Translation gives CASSRPGVWDQETQYF.

CDR3 bases: TGTGCCATCAGTGAGACAGTCTCGAACACCGGGGAGCTGTTTTTT. Protein product: CAISETVSNTGELFF. This sequence joins TRBV10-3 and TRBJ2-2; the D is unclear. V was pared by 2 bases and J by 0 bases, with 7 bases between. Germline values: CDR1 ENHRY, CDR2 SYGVKD. CDR3 length: 15 residues.

The chain is built from TRBV6-6 and TRBJ1-4; D is undetermined. Per germline, CDR1 MNHNY and CDR2 SVGAGI (reference sequence). Trimming shortened V by 11 bases and J by 7 bases, and 14 bases separated the two germline ends. This CDR3 spans 12 amino acids. In DNA, the CDR3 is TGTGCCTCGGGGTCGATGATTGAAAAACTGTTTTTT. It yields the protein CASGSMIEKLFF.

V and J are TRBV6-4 and TRBJ2-7; no definite D call. CDR1 MRHNA and CDR2 SNTAGT come from the germline V gene. The length of the CDR3 is 14 residues. Trimming removed 1 base from V and 0 bases from J, with 7 bases in between. Written as DNA, the CDR3 is TGTGCCAGCAGTGACTGGGTGTACTCCTACGAGCAGTACTTC. As protein: CASSDWVYSYEQYF.

The chain recombines TRBV6-5 with TRBJ2-5, with D unresolved. The CDR3 spans 13 residues. Per germline, CDR1 MNHEY and CDR2 SVGAGI. The germline V and J ends were trimmed by 0 bases and 4 bases, with 6 bases remaining between them. CDR3 amino acids: CASSYSGLETQYF. The CDR3 nucleotides read TGTGCCAGCAGTTACTCCGGGTTAGAGACCCAGTACTTC.

The chain couples TRBV5-4 to TRBJ1-1; the D is unclear. The CDR3 contains 15 residues. V lost 4 bases and J 2 bases, leaving 15 bases between the germline ends. Germline V gene data show CDR1 as SGHNT and CDR2 as YYREEE (reference sequence). CDR3 sequence reads: CASSQADLTNTEAFF. CDR3 bases: TGTGCCAGCAGCCAAGCCGACCTCACAAACACTGAAGCTTTCTTT. Filled out from reference TRBV5-4 and TRBJ1-1, the complete variable domain reads ETGVTQSPTHLIKTRGQQVTLRCSSQSGHNTVSWYQQALGQGPQFIFQYYREEENGRGNFPPRFSGLQFPNYSSELNVNALELDDSALYLCASSQADLTNTEAFFGQGTRLTVV.

Only a few counts were recorded for this clone. The chain combines TRBV11-2 with TRBJ2-7; no clear D. In germline, CDR1 is SGHAT, CDR2 FQNNGV. Trimming took off 0 bases at V and 6 bases at J, with 12 bases between the two ends. This CDR3 spans 14 amino acids. Here the CDR3 reads CASSLDLDTIEQYF. CDR3 sequence (DNA): TGTGCCAGCAGCTTAGATCTCGACACTATCGAGCAGTACTTC.

The chain couples TRBV5-1 to TRBJ2-2, with D possibly matching TRBD2 (5 bases). V was trimmed by 1 base and J by 3 bases, leaving 7 bases between them. The V gene's germline CDR1 is SGHRS and CDR2 YFSETQ. This CDR3 has 14 amino acids. DNA of the CDR3: TGCGCCAGCAGCTTGTCGGACTACACCGGGGAGCTGTTTTTT. This encodes CASSLSDYTGELFF.

This clone appeared a few times. The gene calls are TRBV29-1 and TRBJ1-2; D is unresolved. The CDR3 covers 12 residues. Per the germline V gene, CDR1 is SQVTM and CDR2 is ANQGSEA. Deletions cut 4 bases from V and 5 bases from J, with 11 bases between. The CDR3 coding sequence is TGCAGCGTTGTAGAAGGGATTTATGGCTACACCTTC. Translating gives CSVVEGIYGYTF.

This clone was found once. The J gene is TRBJ2-2, the V gene TRBV29-1; TRBD1 is a possible D gene (6 bases). V lost 7 bases and J lost 4, with 10 bases in between. The germline V gene has CDR1 SQVTM and CDR2 ANQGSEA. The CDR3 loop spans 12 amino acids. The DNA of the CDR3 is TGCAGCGCTGGACAGAGCACCGGGGAGCTGTTTTTT. It yields the protein CSAGQSTGELFF.

The chain combines TRBV29-1 with TRBJ1-5; 7 positions agree with TRBD1. CDR3 size: 15 residues. Looked up from germline, CDR1 is SQVTM and CDR2 is ANQGSEA. V shed 3 bases and J 4 bases; nucleotides not matched to a gene: 9. The CDR3 is CSVDLCRGGNQPQHF. CDR3 bases: TGCAGCGTTGATCTGTGCAGGGGGGGGAATCAGCCCCAGCATTTT.

CDR3 nucleotide sequence: TGCGCCAGCAGCCCCCCCTTTTGGCTAGCGATGCGGGTACCATATAATCTGTTCTTC. Protein: CASSPPFWLAMRVPYNLFF. V usage is TRBV4-1 and J usage is TRBJ2-1; possibly TRBD2 for D (6 bases). The CDR3 consists of 19 residues. Trimming shortened V by 4 bases and J by 15 bases, and 37 bases separated the two germline ends. CDR1 is MGHRA, CDR2 YSYEKL, per germline.

V gene TRBV4-3 combines with J gene TRBJ2-7; TRBD2 is a possible D gene (6 bases). This CDR3 region has 16 residues. Trimming pared 0 bases from V and 3 bases from J, leaving 15 bases between. The germline V gene has CDR1 LGHNA and CDR2 YSLEER. The CDR3: CASSQDLGTRHYEQYF. The CDR3 region has the DNA TGCGCCAGCAGCCAAGACCTGGGGACTCGTCACTACGAGCAGTACTTC.